This T cell receptor beta chain appears in the sequencing data of a study of siplizumab effects on memory and regulatory T cells. Germline V lookup: CDR1 SGHRS, CDR2 YFSETQ. Trimming stripped 6 bases from V and 2 bases from J, with 15 bases between. CDR3 length: 14 residues. Method: immunoSEQ multiplex PCR; TCRdb's copy keeps in-frame clones and lacks some. Altogether around 100,000 clones are present, roughly 94% being singletons, with the ten largest covering approximately 0.3%. This rearrangement joins TRBV5-1 to TRBJ2-7, with D perhaps being TRBD1 or TRBD2 (5 bases each). This receptor was identified in a human donor in good health. What was sequenced was non-Treg CD4+ T cells sorted from blood. Here the CDR3 reads CASTTGPGAYEQYF. CDR3 in DNA: TGCGCCAGCACAACGGGACCTGGAGCCTACGAGCAGTACTTC.